The subject of this entry is one T cell receptor beta chain. This sample was taken from a study of blood T cell repertoires in COVID-19. Study-level information: Samples came from the United States, Italy and Spain, spanning acute and convalescent COVID-19. PBMCs, B-cell-depleted T cells, or T cells were the source of the cDNA or gDNA that made up the material.

Source study methods: Cell counts per sample came from amplifying reference gene primers. Sequencing used immunoSEQ multiplex PCR; TCRdb keeps in-frame clones, though not all of them. Clone size and the V and J calls come from that table; the DNA yielded D and trimming. The sample lists under 35,000 clones; about nine tenths were seen once. CDR3 length: 12 residues. The germline V gene has CDR1 SNHLY and CDR2 FYNNEI. V shed 4 bases, J shed 9 bases, and the junction held 6 bases outside the gene matches. This clonotype was sampled from a human donor with active COVID-19. The donor label of this sample is uncertain. Specimen: peripheral blood. This rearrangement joins TRBV2 to TRBJ2-7, with 7 nucleotides matching TRBD1. The CDR3 protein is CASSVGNRGQYF. The CDR3 region has the DNA TGTGCCAGCAGTGTGGGGAACAGGGGGCAGTACTTC.